A selection of T cell receptor beta chains follows, all from one sample in a study of T cell repertoires in cytomegalovirus infection. Their antigens are not known. TCRdb passed the reads through MiXCR, listing each CDR3 protein once. Here the sample spans about 770,000 distinct CDR3 sequences, 25% to 30% being singletons. Sequencing was performed on cultured CD8+ T cells from PBMCs, taken from culture after CMV antigen stimulation. These receptors came from a human donor in good health (CMV status not recorded). Some clones in this sample may be carry-over from other donors' samples. Each CDR3 is given with its conserved first and last residue. A D gene is named only where the DNA matches it firmly. Rows give clone size only sometimes, using once, few, many, or a class for an expanded clone.

clone_size: .; j_call: TRBJ2-7; d_call: TRBD1; v_call: TRBV7-9; cdr3_nt: TGTGCCAGCAGCTTGGACAGGGACACCTACGAGCAGTACTTC; cdr3_aa: CASSLDRDTYEQYF
clone_size: .; j_call: TRBJ2-4; d_call: .; v_call: TRBV6-5; cdr3_nt: TGTGCCAGCACCGGCCCCCGCGGAAGCCTAGCCAAAAACATTCAGTACTTC; cdr3_aa: CASTGPRGSLAKNIQYF
clone_size: .; j_call: TRBJ1-6; d_call: .; v_call: TRBV12-3/TRBV12-4; cdr3_nt: TGTGCCAGCAGTTTATTCTGGAATTCACCCCTCCACTTT; cdr3_aa: CASSLFWNSPLHF
clone_size: few; j_call: TRBJ2-2; d_call: .; v_call: TRBV7-6; cdr3_nt: TGTGCCAGCACCACCTTGACCGGGACAACGAACACCGGGGAGCTGTTTTTT; cdr3_aa: CASTTLTGTTNTGELFF
clone_size: many; j_call: TRBJ2-3; d_call: TRBD2; v_call: TRBV7-8; cdr3_nt: TGTGCCAGCAGCTTCGGGACTAGCTTAGTGGTAGATACGCAGTATTTT; cdr3_aa: CASSFGTSLVVDTQYF
clone_size: .; j_call: TRBJ2-7; d_call: TRBD1; v_call: TRBV7-4; cdr3_nt: TGTGCCAGCACCTACCGGGACAGAGTCTACGAGCAGTACTTC; cdr3_aa: CASTYRDRVYEQYF
clone_size: once; j_call: TRBJ2-1; d_call: .; v_call: TRBV15; cdr3_nt: TGTGCCACCAGCAGAGGAGTGGACAACTACAATGAGCAGTTCTTC; cdr3_aa: CATSRGVDNYNEQFF
clone_size: .; j_call: TRBJ2-1; d_call: TRBD2; v_call: TRBV5-4; cdr3_nt: TGTGCCAGCAGCTTACCTAGCGGGAGGTACCCCCTTAAGGGCAATGAGCAGTTCTTC; cdr3_aa: CASSLPSGRYPLKGNEQFF
clone_size: .; j_call: TRBJ2-5; d_call: .; v_call: TRBV7-6; cdr3_nt: TGTGCCAGCAGCTTAGAACAAACCCGCCGGGAGACCCAGTACTTC; cdr3_aa: CASSLEQTRRETQYF
clone_size: .; j_call: TRBJ2-1; d_call: .; v_call: TRBV10-3; cdr3_nt: TGTGCCATCAGGGATAGCGTGGGCCCCGAAATAGGCTCCTACAATGAGCAGTTCTTC; cdr3_aa: CAIRDSVGPEIGSYNEQFF
clone_size: many; j_call: TRBJ2-5; d_call: TRBD2; v_call: TRBV7-7; cdr3_nt: TGTGCTAGCAGCCGGACTAGCGGGGACGAGACCCAGTACTTC; cdr3_aa: CASSRTSGDETQYF
clone_size: .; j_call: TRBJ2-3; d_call: .; v_call: TRBV5-1; cdr3_nt: TGCGCCAGCAGCTTGGAAATGGCTAGCACAGATACGCAGTATTTT; cdr3_aa: CASSLEMASTDTQYF
clone_size: few; j_call: TRBJ2-1; d_call: .; v_call: TRBV7-9; cdr3_nt: TGTGCCAGCAACTTTCCCGTCGAGGGCAACTCCTACAATGAGCAGTTCTTC; cdr3_aa: CASNFPVEGNSYNEQFF
clone_size: .; j_call: TRBJ1-2; d_call: TRBD1; v_call: TRBV11-2; cdr3_nt: TGTGCCAGCAGTTCGTCACAGGGGCCATCCCGATATGGCTACACCTTC; cdr3_aa: CASSSSQGPSRYGYTF
clone_size: .; j_call: TRBJ2-1; d_call: TRBD1; v_call: TRBV5-4; cdr3_nt: TGTGCCAGCAGCGGGGGACAGGGGGAGTACAATGAGCAGTTCTTC; cdr3_aa: CASSGGQGEYNEQFF
clone_size: many; j_call: TRBJ2-1; d_call: TRBD2; v_call: TRBV19; cdr3_nt: TGTGCCAGTAGTACCAGACTAGCGGGGCACAATGAGCAGTTCTTC; cdr3_aa: CASSTRLAGHNEQFF
clone_size: .; j_call: TRBJ2-1; d_call: .; v_call: TRBV14; cdr3_nt: TGTGCCAGCAGCCAAAGCGTATCAGGGACCTCCTACAATGAGCAGTTCTTC; cdr3_aa: CASSQSVSGTSYNEQFF
clone_size: few; j_call: TRBJ2-3; d_call: .; v_call: TRBV27; cdr3_nt: TGTGCCAGCAGTTACCGACAATCAGATACGCAGTATTTT; cdr3_aa: CASSYRQSDTQYF
clone_size: once; j_call: TRBJ2-1; d_call: TRBD2; v_call: TRBV28; cdr3_nt: TGTGCCAGCAGTTCTACTAGCGGGGGTTCCTACAATGAGCAGTTCTTC; cdr3_aa: CASSSTSGGSYNEQFF
clone_size: .; j_call: TRBJ2-1; d_call: .; v_call: TRBV5-4; cdr3_nt: TGTGCCAGCAGCGAAGGACGGGACAATGAGCAGTTCTTC; cdr3_aa: CASSEGRDNEQFF
clone_size: .; j_call: TRBJ2-3; d_call: .; v_call: TRBV6-6; cdr3_nt: TGTGCCAGCGTAACGCAGTATTTT; cdr3_aa: CASVTQYF
clone_size: many; j_call: TRBJ2-5; d_call: .; v_call: TRBV20-1; cdr3_nt: TGCAGTGCTAGTGTCCGGGTACAAGAGACCCAGTACTTC; cdr3_aa: CSASVRVQETQYF
clone_size: .; j_call: TRBJ1-1; d_call: .; v_call: TRBV6-5; cdr3_nt: TGTGCCAGCAGTCAAATTTCCTCGACACTCCGGAGCACTGAAGCTTTCTTT; cdr3_aa: CASSQISSTLRSTEAFF
clone_size: once; j_call: TRBJ1-6; d_call: TRBD1; v_call: TRBV4-2; cdr3_nt: TGTGCCAGCAGCCGATCCGGGACAGGGGGAAGGGGAGAGACACCCCTCCACTTT; cdr3_aa: CASSRSGTGGRGETPLHF
clone_size: .; j_call: TRBJ2-3; d_call: .; v_call: TRBV7-6; cdr3_nt: TGTGCCAGCAGTATCCGGGAGCTGAACACAGATACGCAGTATTTT; cdr3_aa: CASSIRELNTDTQYF
clone_size: few; j_call: TRBJ2-1; d_call: .; v_call: TRBV14; cdr3_nt: TGTGCCAGCAGCCAGAGCATCTCCTACAATGAGCAGTTCTTC; cdr3_aa: CASSQSISYNEQFF
clone_size: .; j_call: TRBJ2-3; d_call: .; v_call: TRBV11-2; cdr3_nt: TGTGCCAGCAGCTTAGAGGGGAGGGGGCTACGCACAGATACGCAGTATTTT; cdr3_aa: CASSLEGRGLRTDTQYF
clone_size: few; j_call: TRBJ1-5; d_call: .; v_call: TRBV9; cdr3_nt: TGTGCCAGCAGCGTAGTAGCTAGGTCCAATCAGCCCCAGCATTTT; cdr3_aa: CASSVVARSNQPQHF
clone_size: once; j_call: TRBJ2-3; d_call: .; v_call: TRBV27; cdr3_nt: TGTGCCAGCAGTTTAAACCCGAATGGGGGAACGACCACAGATACGCAGTATTTT; cdr3_aa: CASSLNPNGGTTTDTQYF
clone_size: .; j_call: TRBJ2-3; d_call: .; v_call: TRBV6-5; cdr3_nt: TGTGCCAGCAGTTGGACCGCAGATACGCAGTATTTT; cdr3_aa: CASSWTADTQYF
clone_size: .; j_call: TRBJ2-7; d_call: .; v_call: TRBV11-2; cdr3_nt: TGTGCCAGCAGCCCGCCGGGATCAAGGTCGAACGAGCAGTACTTC; cdr3_aa: CASSPPGSRSNEQYF
clone_size: .; j_call: TRBJ1-5; d_call: .; v_call: TRBV24-1; cdr3_nt: TGTGCCACCAGGGGGAACGGCAATCAGCCCCAGCATTTT; cdr3_aa: CATRGNGNQPQHF
clone_size: few; j_call: TRBJ2-1; d_call: .; v_call: TRBV6-1; cdr3_nt: TGTGCCAGCAGTCGTGGTTGGGAGGACAATGAGCAGTTCTTC; cdr3_aa: CASSRGWEDNEQFF
clone_size: .; j_call: TRBJ2-1; d_call: TRBD1; v_call: TRBV4-2; cdr3_nt: TGTGCCAGCAGCCAAGATCGACAGGGGGCTTTGGTAGAGCAGTTCTTC; cdr3_aa: CASSQDRQGALVEQFF
clone_size: few; j_call: TRBJ1-1; d_call: .; v_call: TRBV27; cdr3_nt: TGTGCCAGCAGTTTTTGGGAAGAGACTGAAGCTTTCTTT; cdr3_aa: CASSFWEETEAFF
clone_size: .; j_call: TRBJ2-7; d_call: TRBD2; v_call: TRBV7-2; cdr3_nt: TGTGCCAGCAGCAGTGGGACTAGCGGGGGGGGGGAGCAGTACTTC; cdr3_aa: CASSSGTSGGGEQYF
clone_size: .; j_call: TRBJ2-1; d_call: .; v_call: TRBV9; cdr3_nt: TGTGCCAGCAGCGTAGCAGGACATGAGCAGTTCTTC; cdr3_aa: CASSVAGHEQFF
clone_size: few; j_call: TRBJ2-1; d_call: TRBD2; v_call: TRBV7-9; cdr3_nt: TGTGCCAGCAGCCCCGCGGGAGGAAGGACTAGCGTGAATGAGCAGTTCTTC; cdr3_aa: CASSPAGGRTSVNEQFF
clone_size: many; j_call: TRBJ2-7; d_call: TRBD1; v_call: TRBV7-9; cdr3_nt: TGTGCCACCGGGACAGGGGCCCACGAGCAGTACTTC; cdr3_aa: CATGTGAHEQYF
clone_size: .; j_call: TRBJ1-2; d_call: TRBD1; v_call: TRBV24-1; cdr3_nt: TGTGCCACCAGTGAATCGACAGGGGCGAGGATCGGCTACACCTTC; cdr3_aa: CATSESTGARIGYTF
clone_size: few; j_call: TRBJ1-1; d_call: .; v_call: TRBV4-1; cdr3_nt: TGCGCCAGCAGCCAAGACCCCTCCGCGCCTGAAGCTTTCTTT; cdr3_aa: CASSQDPSAPEAFF
clone_size: few; j_call: TRBJ2-3; d_call: .; v_call: TRBV7-9; cdr3_nt: TGTGCCAGCAGGCCGTATGGACAGATTCTTTCTAGCACAGATACGCAGTATTTT; cdr3_aa: CASRPYGQILSSTDTQYF
clone_size: .; j_call: TRBJ1-5; d_call: TRBD1; v_call: TRBV7-9; cdr3_nt: TGTGCCAGCAGCCCCGCCGGGACAGGAATCAATCAGCCCCAGCATTTT; cdr3_aa: CASSPAGTGINQPQHF
clone_size: many; j_call: TRBJ2-7; d_call: .; v_call: TRBV7-8; cdr3_nt: TGTGCCAGCATAGGGGGGAACGAGCAGTACTTC; cdr3_aa: CASIGGNEQYF
clone_size: .; j_call: TRBJ1-2; d_call: .; v_call: TRBV5-1; cdr3_nt: TGCGCCAGCCAGGGGACAACCATTTCGGGGAACTATGGCTACACCTTC; cdr3_aa: CASQGTTISGNYGYTF
clone_size: .; j_call: TRBJ1-5; d_call: .; v_call: TRBV7-8; cdr3_nt: TGTGCCAGCAGCTTATTCCAGACTGCTAGCAATCAGCCCCAGCATTTT; cdr3_aa: CASSLFQTASNQPQHF
clone_size: few; j_call: TRBJ2-4; d_call: TRBD1; v_call: TRBV27; cdr3_nt: TGTGCCAGCAGTTTTTCCGGGACAGGGGAAAACATTCAGTACTTC; cdr3_aa: CASSFSGTGENIQYF
clone_size: .; j_call: TRBJ2-7; d_call: .; v_call: TRBV7-6; cdr3_nt: TGTGCCAGCAGCTTGGGCAGAGCGGTTACCTACGAGCAGTACTTC; cdr3_aa: CASSLGRAVTYEQYF
clone_size: .; j_call: TRBJ2-1; d_call: TRBD2; v_call: TRBV14; cdr3_nt: TGTGCCAGCAGCCAAGAAGCCCTAACGGGACTAGAGCAGTTCTTC; cdr3_aa: CASSQEALTGLEQFF
clone_size: .; j_call: TRBJ2-3; d_call: .; v_call: TRBV4-2; cdr3_nt: TGTGCCAGCAGCCAAGGAGACCGGGGCACAGATACGCAGTATTTT; cdr3_aa: CASSQGDRGTDTQYF